A selection of T cell receptor beta chains follows, all from one sample in a study of shared clonotypes between healthy human individuals. Measured with immunoSEQ multiplex PCR; TCRdb has only the in-frame clones, and not every one. The data hold about 2.4 million clones, with 80% to 95% observed a single time. Sequenced sample: naive CD4+ T cells from PBMCs. The receptors were gathered from a man aged 18 to 30 in good health. Some clones in this sample may be carry-over from other donors' samples. The CDR3 runs from the conserved cysteine through the conserved F or W. The D gene is left open where the match is weak. Not every row has a clone size; where given, it reads once, few, many or a size class.

cdr3_length: 14; d_call: TRBD1; v_call: TRBV6-6; clone_size: -; j_call: TRBJ2-7; cdr3_nt: TGTGCCAGCAGTTACTCGGGACAGAAGTACGAGCAGTACTTC; cdr3_aa: CASSYSGQKYEQYF
cdr3_length: 14; d_call: -; v_call: TRBV5-1; clone_size: -; j_call: TRBJ2-2; cdr3_nt: TGCGCCAGCAGCATTCACAGGGCTGCCGGTGAGCTGTTTTTT; cdr3_aa: CASSIHRAAGELFF
cdr3_length: 15; d_call: -; v_call: TRBV4-3; clone_size: -; j_call: TRBJ2-7; cdr3_nt: TGCGCCAGCAGCCAAGATCTCTCAAACTCCTACGAGCAGTACTTC; cdr3_aa: CASSQDLSNSYEQYF
cdr3_length: 14; d_call: -; v_call: TRBV4-3; clone_size: -; j_call: TRBJ2-3; cdr3_nt: TGCGCCAGCAGCCAAGATCCGGGAACAGATACGCAGTATTTT; cdr3_aa: CASSQDPGTDTQYF
cdr3_length: 13; d_call: -; v_call: TRBV25-1; clone_size: few; j_call: TRBJ2-5; cdr3_nt: TGTGCCAGCAGTGACCCTTCCCAAGAGACCCAGTACTTC; cdr3_aa: CASSDPSQETQYF
cdr3_length: 16; d_call: TRBD2; v_call: TRBV10-3; clone_size: once; j_call: TRBJ2-7; cdr3_nt: TGTGCCATCAGTGACAGGACTAGCGGGGGCTCCTACGAGCAGTACTTC; cdr3_aa: CAISDRTSGGSYEQYF
cdr3_length: 18; d_call: -; v_call: TRBV11-3; clone_size: -; j_call: TRBJ2-2; cdr3_nt: TGTGCCAGCAGCTTAGATCGGAGGGGAGTACTGAACACCGGGGAGCTGTTTTTT; cdr3_aa: CASSLDRRGVLNTGELFF
cdr3_length: 16; d_call: -; v_call: TRBV6-5; clone_size: -; j_call: TRBJ1-1; cdr3_nt: TGTGCCAGCAGTTACTCGATAAGGTTTGGGGGACCTGAAGCTTTCTTT; cdr3_aa: CASSYSIRFGGPEAFF
cdr3_length: 11; d_call: -; v_call: TRBV20-1; clone_size: -; j_call: TRBJ2-7; cdr3_nt: TGCAGTGCTAGAAAGGGGGGCGAGCAGTACTTC; cdr3_aa: CSARKGGEQYF
cdr3_length: 15; d_call: -; v_call: TRBV5-6; clone_size: -; j_call: TRBJ1-2; cdr3_nt: TGTGCCAGCAGCTACCCGGGCGGGGAACGCTATGGCTACACCTTC; cdr3_aa: CASSYPGGERYGYTF